The subject of this entry is one T cell receptor (beta chain). The clone's antigen remains unknown. No much larger clone is present one base from it, and per-base qualities are unavailable. The time point label of this sample denotes: about 28 days (+/-7) after the second vaccine dose. Read against the paper, the sample's treatment or condition label means: meningococcal conjugate vaccine given as trial control. Vaccinee samples came from UK trials COV001 and COV002, including a single-blind randomized controlled phase 2/3 trial of AZD1222 (ChAdOx1 nCoV-19) in healthy adults. Trial participant PBMC samples were collected at day 0 and day 28 after the second dose for TCRbeta chain sequencing. The data originate from a study of T cell responses to AZD1222 COVID-19 vaccine (dated by TCRdb to about 2021). Study-wide context: TCR sequencing was performed for approximately 240 trial participants, of whom around 200 were given two doses of AZD1222 and approximately 25 were given two doses of MenACWY control vaccine. Trial participants were enrolled into age subgroups of 18-55, 56-69 and 70-plus years, which contained approximately 150, 28 and 58 TCR-sequenced participants, respectively. On the study overall, not on this receptor specifically: Conclusions about previously exposed vaccinees were limited because only a handful of AZD1222 recipients were SARS-CoV-2 seropositive at baseline. No day 14 peak-response samples were available, so repertoires were characterized only after the peak T cell response. The whole spike protein was spanned by vaccine-associated CD4 TCRs, and dominant responses were seen in regions 160-218 and 743-854. A significant rise in spike-specific TCR breadth and depth was observed after two AZD1222 doses relative to day 0 and relative to MenACWY recipients. Participants were mostly white British, with more females than males. The authors suggested clonal diversity may have been underestimated. The 56-69-year group was small, and its depth increase did not reach significance, likely because of low power. Reportedly, close to half of the unique spike-specific TCRs recognized epitopes lying outside the regions that are mutated in the B.1.351 and B.1.1.7 variants.

The CDR3 regions of human TCRbeta chains were subjected to immunosequencing. In the authors' own workflow: Repertoire TCRs were checked for matches against a reference library of SARS-CoV-2-specific TCRs that had been generated using the MIRA antigen-specificity platform. Breadth meant the fraction of unique TCRs that were SARS-CoV-2-associated, whereas depth meant the fraction of total T cells that were SARS-CoV-2-associated. Using the MIRA data, each spike-specific TCR was assigned both to the spike region to which the TCR was reactive and to a CD4 or CD8 class. Log10-transformed breadth and depth values were compared by one-way ANOVA with Sidak's multiple comparisons tests. TCRdb provides this immuneACCESS table in a form limited to in-frame rearrangements. Some clones are lacking; in checked studies, under half of them reflect an unresolved V gene, and why the rest are absent is not known. V and J calls plus clone size are reproduced from that table; the DNA served to infer D and trimming. For this sample the table gives some 180,000 clones, of which just under 95% were detected only once. The ten most abundant clones make up approximately 0.98% of the sample.

This clonotype originated in an adult who received the MenACWY meningococcal vaccine as a control. The sequences come from peripheral blood, collected 28 days after the second dose of the MenACWY control vaccine.

The CDR3 reads CASRPPGGTEAFF. The sequence in DNA is TGTGCCAGCAGGCCTCCTGGGGGGACTGAAGCTTTCTTT. This chain joins TRBV3-1 (or the pseudogene TRBV3-2) to TRBJ1-1, with TRBD1 perhaps the D gene, on 5 matching bases. The CDR3, cysteine through phenylalanine, is 13 amino acids long. CDR3 DNA is the only sequence kept; it has 39 bases, read in frame from the first base. The trim is 6 bases for V and 5 bases for J, with a gap of 13 bases between the germline ends. The germline V gene (reference sequence) sets CDR1 to LGHDT and CDR2 to YNNKEL.